The clone carrying this T cell receptor (beta chain) appeared a few times. From germline, CDR1 is SQVTM and CDR2 ANQGSEA. This CDR3 spans 12 amino acids. Trimming removed 6 bases from V and 3 bases from J, with 11 bases in between. This sample is part of a study of Tregs in tolerant kidney transplant recipients. The table came from immunoSEQ multiplex PCR; TCRdb's copy has only in-frame clones and leaves some out. There are more than 95,000 clones in the sample; 92% occur only once, and around 0.58% lies in the top ten. This chain joins TRBV29-1 and TRBJ1-1; a weak D match, TRBD1 (5 bases). The material sequenced was CD4+ T cells from blood. This receptor was identified in a human donor in good health. CDR3 amino acids: CSVEMGDTEAFF. The CDR3 DNA reads TGCAGCGTCGAGATGGGGGACACTGAAGCTTTCTTT. Combining the CDR3 with reference TRBV29-1 and TRBJ1-1 gives the whole variable domain SAVISQKPSRDICQRGTSLTIQCQVDSQVTMMFWYRQQPGQSLTLIATANQGSEATYESGFVIDKFPISRPNLTFSTLTVSNMSPEDSSIYLCSVEMGDTEAFFGQGTRLTVV.